This T cell receptor (beta chain) is drawn from a study of human T cells and chemical hapten exposure. Background on the study: Across its roughly 22 weeks, the study gave patients weekly diphenylcyclopropenone doses to the scalp. Overall study results and limits: Counts of TCRs above 1 in 1000 frequency stayed unchanged with DPC sensitization. Significantly more large CDR3 similarity clusters were formed by expanded TCRs than by controls.

CDR3 size: 14 residues. CDR1 and CDR2 from the germline V gene are SQVTM and ANQGSEA. V was pared by 3 bases and J by 6 bases, with 15 bases between. This clonotype has only a few counts. No antigen is known for it. Time point of the sample: patch test 1, 2 weeks after DPC sensitization. Specified treatment: therapeutic diphenylcyclopropenone sensitization with weekly scalp DPC. Someone pulled total RNA out of unfractionated whole blood. In TCRdb, the RACE reads were re-called with MiXCR into one record per CDR3 protein. The sample lists some 400,000 distinct CDR3 sequences, approximately 5.1% occurring once.

This material consisted of whole blood, taken in connection with sensitization to the hapten diphenylcyclopropenone (DPC). This chain links TRBV29-1 with TRBJ1-5; D might be TRBD1 (6 bases). The receptor was derived from a woman aged 45-65 years with alopecia areata. Some clones in this sample may be carry-over from other donors' samples. The CDR3: CSVEGPGAGQPQHF. CDR3 DNA sequence: TGCAGCGTTGAGGGTCCGGGGGCAGGTCAGCCCCAGCATTTT.